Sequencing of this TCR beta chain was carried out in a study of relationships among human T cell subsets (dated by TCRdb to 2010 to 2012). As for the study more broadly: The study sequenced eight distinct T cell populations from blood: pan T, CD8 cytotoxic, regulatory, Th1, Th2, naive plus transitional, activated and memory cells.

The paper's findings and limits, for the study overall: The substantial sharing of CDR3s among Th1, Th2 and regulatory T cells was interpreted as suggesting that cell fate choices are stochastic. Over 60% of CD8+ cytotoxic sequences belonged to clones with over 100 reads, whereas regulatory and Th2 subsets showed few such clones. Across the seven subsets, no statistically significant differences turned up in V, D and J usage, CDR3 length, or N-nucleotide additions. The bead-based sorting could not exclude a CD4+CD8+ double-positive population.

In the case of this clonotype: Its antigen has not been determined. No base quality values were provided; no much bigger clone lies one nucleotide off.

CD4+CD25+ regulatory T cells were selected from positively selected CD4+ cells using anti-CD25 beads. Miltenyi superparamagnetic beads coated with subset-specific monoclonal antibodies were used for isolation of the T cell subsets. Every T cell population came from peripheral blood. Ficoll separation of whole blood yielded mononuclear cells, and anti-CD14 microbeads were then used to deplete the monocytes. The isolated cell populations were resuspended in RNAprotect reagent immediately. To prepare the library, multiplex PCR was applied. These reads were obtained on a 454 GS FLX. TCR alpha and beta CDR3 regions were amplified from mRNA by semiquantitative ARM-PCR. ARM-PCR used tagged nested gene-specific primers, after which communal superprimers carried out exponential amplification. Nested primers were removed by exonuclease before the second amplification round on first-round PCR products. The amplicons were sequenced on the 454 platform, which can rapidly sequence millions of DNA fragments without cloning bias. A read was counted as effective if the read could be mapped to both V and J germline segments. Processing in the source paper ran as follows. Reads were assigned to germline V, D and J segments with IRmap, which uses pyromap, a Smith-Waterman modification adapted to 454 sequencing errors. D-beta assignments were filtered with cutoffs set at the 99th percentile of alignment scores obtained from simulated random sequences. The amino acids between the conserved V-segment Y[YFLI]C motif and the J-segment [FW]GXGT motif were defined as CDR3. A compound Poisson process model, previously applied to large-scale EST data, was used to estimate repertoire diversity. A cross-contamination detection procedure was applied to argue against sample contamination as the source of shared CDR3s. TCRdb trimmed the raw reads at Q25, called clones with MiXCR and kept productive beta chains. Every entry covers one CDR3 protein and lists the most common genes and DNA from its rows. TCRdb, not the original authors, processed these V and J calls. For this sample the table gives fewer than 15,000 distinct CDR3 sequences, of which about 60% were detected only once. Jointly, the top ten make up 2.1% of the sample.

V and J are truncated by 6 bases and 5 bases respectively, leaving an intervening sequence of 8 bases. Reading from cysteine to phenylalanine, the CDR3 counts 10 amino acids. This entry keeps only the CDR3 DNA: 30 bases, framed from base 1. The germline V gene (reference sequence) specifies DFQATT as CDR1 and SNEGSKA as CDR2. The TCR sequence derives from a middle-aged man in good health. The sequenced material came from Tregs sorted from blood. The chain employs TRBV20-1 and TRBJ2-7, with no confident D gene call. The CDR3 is CSALSDEQYF. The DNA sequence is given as TGCAGTGCCCTGTCGGACGAGCAGTACTTC.